Sequencing of this TCR beta chain was carried out in a study of T cell changes during pregnancy in multiple sclerosis. Some clones are missing from TCRdb's copy, which holds only in-frame ones; the method was immunoSEQ multiplex PCR. Of more than 30,000 clones listed, around 91% were seen once; the top ten hold roughly 6.5%. A single count supports this clone. The TCR originated in a female donor with multiple sclerosis, enrolled in a pregnancy study. The sequenced sample was CD8+ T cells from peripheral blood mononuclear cells, obtained in the second trimester of pregnancy.

As DNA, the CDR3 is TGTGCCAGCAGCTCCGGCAGGGGGGCCGGGGAGCTGTTTTTT. As protein: CASSSGRGAGELFF. V gene TRBV11-2 combines with J gene TRBJ2-2; possibly TRBD1 for D (7 bases). Trimming took 4 bases from V and 6 from J, leaving 12 bases between them. CDR1 is SGHAT, CDR2 FQNNGV, per germline. The CDR3 totals 14 residues.